This is a list of T cell receptor beta chains from one sample in a study of patients and donors after allogeneic stem cell transplantation. TCRdb redid the calling of the RT-PCR reads with MiXCR, one entry per CDR3 protein. The table records fewer than 500,000 distinct CDR3 sequences, 15% to 20% of them present only once. The specimen was blood, either unsorted or a sorted T cell fraction (not recorded which). The receptors derive from a human donor who was either an allogeneic HSCT recipient or a stem cell or donor lymphocyte infusion donor (not recorded which). It is not recorded whose cells these are; they may come from a transplant donor. The CDR3 runs from the conserved cysteine through the conserved F or W. Fields, in order: D gene, V gene, clone size, J gene, CDR3 protein, CDR3 DNA. D genes are given only for firm matches. A clone size is listed for some rows: how often the clone was seen (once, few, many), or a class if it is expanded.

>.|TRBV2|few|TRBJ1-5
CASSERQVRQPQHF
TGTGCCAGCAGTGAACGGCAGGTCCGCCAGCCCCAGCATTTT
>.|TRBV6-1|few|TRBJ1-1
CASTGALGNTEAFF
TGTGCCAGCACCGGGGCCCTAGGAAACACTGAAGCTTTCTTT
>.|TRBV29-1|few|TRBJ2-1
CSVAQGYHEQFF
TGCAGCGTAGCCCAGGGGTACCATGAGCAGTTCTTC
>.|TRBV12-3/TRBV12-4|many|TRBJ1-2
CASSLGTGNGYTF
TGTGCCAGCAGTTTAGGAACAGGGAATGGCTACACCTTC
>TRBD2|TRBV13|few|TRBJ2-7
CASSLARLAASYEQYF
TGTGCCAGCAGCTTAGCCCGGCTAGCGGCCTCCTACGAGCAGTACTTC
>.|TRBV7-2|few|TRBJ2-3
CASSLGPAGVQDTQYF
TGTGCCAGCAGCTTAGGCCCGGCAGGGGTTCAAGATACGCAGTATTTT
>TRBD2|TRBV6-2/TRBV6-3|.|TRBJ2-2
CASRVVGTKNTGELFF
TGTGCCAGCAGGGTGGTGGGGACTAAGAACACCGGGGAGCTGTTTTTT
>.|TRBV4-1|few|TRBJ2-3
CASSQVTGDTQYF
TGCGCCAGCAGCCAAGTTACTGGAGATACGCAGTATTTT
>.|TRBV7-6|few|TRBJ2-3
CASSGTVAADTQYF
TGTGCCAGCAGCGGGACGGTAGCGGCTGATACGCAGTATTTT
>TRBD1|TRBV30|few|TRBJ1-1
CAWGTGKGTEAFF
TGTGCCTGGGGGACAGGCAAGGGCACTGAAGCTTTCTTT
>.|TRBV20-1|.|TRBJ2-3
CSAREPTGHSPDTQYF
TGCAGTGCTAGAGAGCCCACAGGGCATTCCCCAGATACGCAGTATTTT
>.|TRBV1|.|TRBJ1-2
CASHRAVYGYTF
TGCGCCAGTCACAGGGCCGTCTATGGCTACACCTTC
>.|TRBV6-1|.|TRBJ2-2
CASNPSRNTGELFF
TGTGCCAGCAATCCTAGCAGGAACACCGGGGAGCTGTTTTTT
>.|TRBV19|.|TRBJ1-1
CASTPGGTEAFF
TGTGCCAGTACCCCGGGGGGTACTGAAGCTTTCTTT
>TRBD2|TRBV7-8|few|TRBJ2-3
CASSFSGRAATQYF
TGTGCCAGCAGCTTTAGCGGGAGGGCCGCTACGCAGTATTTT
>TRBD1|TRBV6-1|.|TRBJ2-7
CASSRQGENEQYF
TGTGCCAGCAGCCGACAGGGAGAGAACGAGCAGTACTTC
>.|TRBV7-8|.|TRBJ2-7
CASSLASGGASFYEQYF
TGTGCCAGCAGCTTAGCGTCTGGGGGGGCTTCATTCTACGAGCAGTACTTC
>.|TRBV12-3/TRBV12-4|few|TRBJ1-5
CASSFQGHKQPQHF
TGTGCCAGCAGTTTCCAGGGGCACAAACAGCCCCAGCATTTT